These 24 T cell receptor beta chains came from one sample sequenced in a study of Ad26.COV2.S vaccination and SARS-CoV-2 variants. Sequenced by immunoSEQ multiplex PCR; TCRdb stores in-frame clones only, minus some. This table has hundreds of thousands of clones, 70% to 90% appearing once. Regarding treatment: about 20 received Ad26.COV2.S at low or high dose, single or two shots; 5 received placebo; per-sample allocation not given. It was on day 63 after the first vaccine or placebo injection that samples were taken. The specimen comprised peripheral blood, sampled in a trial of Ad26.COV2.S vaccine versus placebo. The receptors stem from a person between 18 and 65 years old who received the Ad26.COV2.S COVID-19 vaccine or a placebo.

This chain uses TRBV2 with TRBJ2-5, with D hard to call. Trimming left V 2 bases short and J 5 bases short, with 6 bases between. In germline, CDR1 is SNHLY, CDR2 FYNNEI. The CDR3 consists of 12 residues. The CDR3 loop is CASSEWLETQYF. The CDR3 coding sequence is TGTGCCAGCAGTGAATGGCTGGAGACCCAGTACTTC.

The chain recombines TRBV2 with TRBJ2-5; the D call may be TRBD1 or TRBD2 (6 bases each). Trimming took 4 bases from V and 5 from J, leaving 17 bases between them. Germline CDR1 SNHLY, CDR2 FYNNEI. The CDR3 totals 15 residues. CDR3 coding DNA: TGTGCCAGCAGTGCTCGGGGGCCCCTCGGGGAGACCCAGTACTTC. Its protein is CASSARGPLGETQYF.

This chain joins TRBV7-2 and TRBJ2-5; D possibly corresponds to TRBD2 (5 bases). The length of the CDR3 is 16 residues. Germline-derived CDR1 and CDR2 are SGHTA and FQGNSA. V was cut by 5 bases and J by 5 bases, with 21 bases left in between. CDR3 loop: CASSTKDSGFRETQYF. The DNA of the CDR3 is TGTGCCAGCAGCACCAAGGATTCGGGGTTTAGGGAGACCCAGTACTTC. The whole variable domain, filled in from reference TRBV7-2 and TRBJ2-5, reads GAGVSQSPSNKVTEKGKDVELRCDPISGHTALYWYRQSLGQGLEFLIYFQGNSAPDKSGLPSDRFSAERTGGSVSTLTIQRTQQEDSAVYLCASSTKDSGFRETQYFGPGTRLLVL.

This clone is a singleton in its sample. The chain joins TRBV5-1 to TRBJ2-5; D not resolved. CDR1 is SGHRS and CDR2 is YFSETQ in the germline V gene. This CDR3 has 12 amino acids. V lost 4 bases and J 5 bases, leaving 9 bases between the germline ends. In nucleotides, the CDR3 is TGCGCCAGCAGCCTCCCTCTGGAGACCCAGTACTTC. Residues: CASSLPLETQYF.

The chain carries TRBV24-1 and TRBJ2-5, with 13 bases aligning to TRBD2. This CDR3 has 16 amino acids. V dropped 6 bases and J dropped 2; count of bases not matched to a gene: 5. Germline values: CDR1 KGHDR, CDR2 SFDVKD. The CDR3 nucleotides are TGTGCCACCAGTCGCCCGGGACTAGCGGGACAAGAGACCCAGTACTTC. Translating gives CATSRPGLAGQETQYF.

The chain recombines TRBV13 with TRBJ2-1, with TRBD1 as a possible D gene (5 bases). The CDR3 covers 17 residues. Trimming removed 4 bases from V and 3 bases from J, with 19 bases in between. CDR1 is PRHDT, CDR2 FYEKMQ, per germline (reference sequence). CDR3 DNA: TGTGCCAGCAGCTCGGCAGGGCCATCCGTGGTCTACAATGAGCAGTTCTTC. Protein: CASSSAGPSVVYNEQFF.

The chain links TRBV7-9 to TRBJ2-1; 10 positions match TRBD2. The ends lost 4 bases at V and 3 bases at J; junction bases unmatched: 6. This CDR3 comprises 16 residues. Germline V CDR1 and CDR2: SEHNR, FQNEAQ (reference sequence). This CDR3 reads CASSSPGLAFYNEQFF. The CDR3 DNA reads TGTGCCAGCAGCTCGCCGGGACTAGCGTTCTACAATGAGCAGTTCTTC.

J is TRBJ2-7 and V is TRBV19, with D maybe TRBD2 (5 bases). The CDR3 has 15 residues. Germline lookup yields CDR1 LNHDA and CDR2 SQIVND (reference sequence). V lost 2 bases and J 1 base, leaving 12 bases between the germline ends. The DNA for the CDR3 is TGTGCCAGTAGTATAATGGGCGGGTCGTCCTACGAGCAGTACTTC. Translating it yields CASSIMGGSSYEQYF.

CDR3 protein: CASSTGTGVDTQYF. Here the CDR3 DNA reads TGTGCCAGCAGTACCGGGACAGGCGTAGATACGCAGTATTTT. The chain employs TRBV2 and TRBJ2-3; 8 bases map to TRBD1. The V segment lost 5 bases and the J segment 5 bases; nucleotides outside the gene matches: 6. The CDR3 spans 14 residues. CDR1 SNHLY and CDR2 FYNNEI come from the germline V gene.

The V and J genes are TRBV19 and TRBJ2-7; D not resolved. V shed 2 bases and J shed 4 bases, with 12 bases lying between them. Germline V gene data show CDR1 as LNHDA and CDR2 as SQIVND (reference sequence). The CDR3 totals 14 residues. The CDR3 is CASSIYYSAYEQYF. The CDR3 DNA sequence: TGTGCCAGTAGTATATACTACAGTGCTTACGAGCAGTACTTC.

CDR3 nucleotides: TGTGCCAGTAGTATAAGTGAAGGGGGCACAGATACGCAGTATTTT. Residues: CASSISEGGTDTQYF. The chain joins TRBV19 to TRBJ2-3, with TRBD1 as a possible D gene (5 bases). The CDR3 covers 15 residues. Trimming took off 2 bases at V and 1 base at J, with 10 bases between the two ends. CDR1 is LNHDA, CDR2 SQIVND, per germline (reference sequence).

This clone appeared once. The chain couples TRBV29-1 to TRBJ2-1; the match to TRBD2 covers 9 bases. The CDR3 is 16 residues long. V trimming: 7 bases; J trimming: 7 bases; junction bases outside the gene matches: 17. Germline V gene lookup returns CDR1 SQVTM and CDR2 ANQGSEA. The CDR3 is CSAGRAKRGVGNEQFF. The CDR3 coding sequence is TGCAGCGCGGGGCGAGCGAAGCGGGGGGTAGGGAATGAGCAGTTCTTC.

The J gene is TRBJ1-5, the V gene TRBV15; D is unresolved. V lost 3 bases and J lost 1, with 7 bases in between. The V gene's germline CDR1 is LNHNV and CDR2 YYDKDF (reference sequence). The CDR3 has 14 amino acids. The CDR3 bases are TGTGCCACCAGCAGTACGCTCAGCAATCAGCCCCAGCATTTT. Amino acids: CATSSTLSNQPQHF.

V usage is TRBV7-2 and J usage is TRBJ1-3; D remains unclear. CDR1 is SGHTA and CDR2 is FQGNSA in the germline V gene. The V end lost 3 bases, the J end lost 0 bases, and 0 bases lay between the germline ends. The CDR3 covers 12 residues. CDR3 in amino acids: CASSFSGNTIYF. The DNA of the CDR3 is TGTGCCAGCAGCTTCTCTGGAAACACCATATATTTT.

The chain carries TRBV27 and TRBJ2-1; 7 bases match TRBD2. With V trimmed by 2 bases and J by 3 bases, 4 bases remained unmatched. CDR3 length equals 15 residues. Germline assignment: CDR1 MNHEY and CDR2 SMNVEV (reference sequence). CDR3 amino acids: CASSLRLALYNEQFF. The CDR3 DNA reads TGTGCCAGCAGTTTAAGACTAGCCCTCTACAATGAGCAGTTCTTC.

A single count supports this clone. CDR3 sequence: CASSLNSGPDTQYF. The CDR3 nucleotides read TGCGCCAGCAGCTTGAACAGCGGACCAGATACGCAGTATTTT. The rearrangement links TRBV5-1 to TRBJ2-3; tentatively, D is TRBD2 (5 bases). V lost 1 base and J lost 4, with 10 bases in between. The CDR3 is made up of 14 amino acids. Germline V CDR1 and CDR2: SGHRS, YFSETQ.

This clone was observed a handful of times. V usage is TRBV5-1 and J usage is TRBJ2-2; TRBD1 matches at 8 bases. CDR1 and CDR2 (germline): SGHRS, YFSETQ. Unmatched junction bases numbered 8, after V lost 4 bases and J lost 3 bases. The CDR3 runs 16 residues. CDR3 protein: CASSLQGARHTGELFF. The DNA for the CDR3 is TGCGCCAGCAGCCTTCAGGGGGCGCGGCACACCGGGGAGCTGTTTTTT.

This clone has a single count. The chain has TRBV7-9 and TRBJ1-2; the D is unclear. The V and J ends lost 0 bases and 0 bases respectively, with 11 bases between them. Germline CDR1 is SEHNR and CDR2 is FQNEAQ (reference sequence). The CDR3 runs to 16 residues. CDR3 region: CASSLALPEANYGYTF. Written as DNA, the CDR3 is TGTGCCAGCAGCTTAGCTCTCCCTGAAGCTAACTATGGCTACACCTTC.

V is TRBV6-5 and J is TRBJ2-7, with 9 positions matching TRBD1. The germline CDR1 and CDR2 sequences are MNHEY and SVGAGI. V gave up 0 bases and J gave up 3 bases; unmatched junction bases: 3. The CDR3 loop spans 15 amino acids. The CDR3 loop is CASSYSGTGFYEQYF. The CDR3, as DNA: TGTGCCAGCAGTTACTCGGGGACAGGGTTCTACGAGCAGTACTTC.

CDR3 sequence reads: CASSGGRDRGQPQHF. CDR3 nucleotide sequence: TGTGCCAGCAGTGGGGGCCGGGACAGGGGACAGCCCCAGCATTTT. The chain carries TRBV2 and TRBJ1-5, with 10 bases identical to TRBD1. The V gene end was trimmed by 4 bases and the J gene end by 7 bases; junction bases not matched to a gene: 7. The CDR3 extends over 15 amino acids. Germline V gene sequence: CDR1 SNHLY, CDR2 FYNNEI.

The J gene is TRBJ2-2, the V gene TRBV11-2; D is undetermined. The CDR3 has 16 amino acids. The V gene lost 5 bases and the J gene lost 5 bases, with 18 bases spanning the gap. The germline V gene has CDR1 SGHAT and CDR2 FQNNGV. As DNA, the CDR3 is TGTGCCAGCAGCCCCCCAACATCGGGCGAAACCGGGGAGCTGTTTTTT. This codes for CASSPPTSGETGELFF.

V gene TRBV7-2 combines with J gene TRBJ2-1, with D possibly TRBD2 on 5 matching bases. The CDR3 has 16 amino acids. The V gene's germline CDR1 is SGHTA and CDR2 FQGNSA. Trimming shortened V by 0 bases and J by 2 bases, and 11 bases separated the two germline ends. The CDR3 DNA follows: TGTGCCAGCAGCTTAGCAGCGGTGCCTACCTACAATGAGCAGTTCTTC. As protein: CASSLAAVPTYNEQFF.

The chain links TRBV3-1 (or the pseudogene TRBV3-2) to TRBJ1-2; maybe TRBD1 (5 bases). Germline-derived CDR1 and CDR2 are LGHDT and YNNKEL (reference sequence). The CDR3 is 15 amino acids. The V end was cut by 0 bases, the J end by 3 bases, with 11 bases between. The DNA of the CDR3 is TGTGCCAGCAGCCAAGATGGGGGTTGGGACTATGGCTACACCTTC. It codes for CASSQDGGWDYGYTF.

The chain joins TRBV10-3 to TRBJ2-7; 11 nucleotides align to TRBD2. V gave up 4 bases and J gave up 1 base; unmatched junction bases: 15. This CDR3 spans 19 amino acids. CDR1 ENHRY and CDR2 SYGVKD come from the germline V gene. The CDR3 DNA reads TGTGCCATCAGTGCCGGGACTAGCGGTGCCACACCCAGGTCCTACGAGCAGTACTTC. Protein product: CAISAGTSGATPRSYEQYF.